Each of the 24 T cell receptor beta chains below was sequenced from the same sample in a study of T cell clonotyping in hematopoietic cell transplantation. Profiled with immunoSEQ multiplex PCR; TCRdb holds only in-frame clones, not every one. The sample carries thousands of clones, around 70% recorded once. The sequenced sample was PBMCs, obtained 100 days after allogeneic stem cell transplant. These receptors came from a female patient aged 50 to 60 who had an allogeneic stem cell transplant, so the T cells may come from the graft donor. Some clones in this sample may be carry-over from other donors' samples.

This sequence joins TRBV15 and TRBJ2-1; possibly TRBD2 for D (6 bases). CDR3 length: 16 residues. Germline-derived CDR1 and CDR2 are LNHNV and YYDKDF (reference sequence). The V gene lost 2 bases and the J gene lost 3 bases, with 14 bases spanning the gap. The CDR3 DNA reads as TGTGCCACCAGCAGACCTTTCAGCGGGCGCTACAATGAGCAGTTCTTC. Translation: CATSRPFSGRYNEQFF.

This clone turned up a few times. This chain links TRBV2 with TRBJ2-2, with 11 bases identical to TRBD2. This CDR3 spans 15 amino acids. The V and J ends lost 6 bases and 6 bases, in that order; junction bases with no gene match: 6. The germline gives CDR1 SNHLY, CDR2 FYNNEI. For the CDR3, the DNA is TGTGCCAGCAGGGAGGGACTAGCGGTCGCCGGGGAGCTGTTTTTT. This gives the protein CASREGLAVAGELFF.

The chain combines TRBV27 with TRBJ2-1, with 9 bases that match TRBD2. Germline values: CDR1 MNHEY, CDR2 SMNVEV (reference sequence). After removal of 7 bases from V and 1 base from J, the junction contained 5 bases not matched to a gene. This CDR3 spans 15 amino acids. In DNA form, the CDR3 reads TGTGCCAGCAAGAGACTAGCGGATTCCTACAATGAGCAGTTCTTC. Protein product: CASKRLADSYNEQFF.

J is TRBJ2-7 and V is TRBV21-1; the table's D call, TRBD1, has no DNA check behind it. TRBV21-1 is termed a pseudogene. This CDR3 has 17 residues. CDR3: CASSPPGQGIHDYEQYF. The CDR3 DNA sequence: TGTGCCAGCAGCCCCCCGGGACAGGGTATTCATGACTACGAGCAGTACTTC.

The J gene is TRBJ1-2, the V gene TRBV2, with D unclear. CDR3 length equals 15 residues. V shed 1 base and J shed 3 bases, with 12 bases lying between them. The germline V gene has CDR1 SNHLY and CDR2 FYNNEI. The CDR3 reads CASSEDGGLDYGYTF. As DNA, the CDR3 is TGTGCCAGCAGTGAAGACGGTGGCTTAGACTATGGCTACACCTTC.

This clone was counted only a few times. The rearrangement links TRBV4-3 to TRBJ2-7, with 11 positions matching TRBD2. The length of the CDR3 is 15 residues. Germline CDR1 LGHNA, CDR2 YSLEER. V lost 1 base, J lost 6 bases, and 5 bases stayed unmatched. The CDR3 here is CASSQVAGGGSEQYF. The DNA of the CDR3 is TGCGCCAGCAGCCAAGTAGCGGGAGGGGGTTCCGAGCAGTACTTC.

The chain is built from TRBV5-6 and TRBJ2-5; D ambiguous. Trimming removed 0 bases at V and 0 bases at J, with 6 bases between. Germline CDR1 reads SGHDT; CDR2 reads YYEEEE. The CDR3 has 14 amino acids. The CDR3 region has the DNA TGTGCCAGCAGCTTGGCAGGAGACCAAGAGACCCAGTACTTC. This translates into CASSLAGDQETQYF.

The chain employs TRBV7-2 and TRBJ2-5; the D gene is possibly TRBD1 (6 bases). This CDR3 region has 15 residues. CDR1 is SGHTA, CDR2 FQGNSA, per germline. V was shortened by 2 bases and J by 5 bases, with 15 bases between the two germline ends. CDR3 residues: CASSLTGYREETQYF. The CDR3 DNA is TGTGCCAGCAGCTTAACGGGATACAGGGAGGAGACCCAGTACTTC. The whole variable domain, remainder taken from reference TRBV7-2 and TRBJ2-5, is GAGVSQSPSNKVTEKGKDVELRCDPISGHTALYWYRQSLGQGLEFLIYFQGNSAPDKSGLPSDRFSAERTGGSVSTLTIQRTQQEDSAVYLCASSLTGYREETQYFGPGTRLLVL.

The chain is built from TRBV30 and TRBJ1-5; D uncertain. V gave up 0 bases and J gave up 2 bases, with 5 bases separating them. Germline CDR1 and CDR2: GTSNPN and SVGIG (reference sequence). CDR3 length equals 13 residues. In DNA form, the CDR3 reads TGTGCCTGGAGTGTCATCGGCAATCAGCCCCAGCATTTT. Translated, it gives CAWSVIGNQPQHF. The variable domain in full, completed from reference TRBV30 and TRBJ1-5, reads SQTIHQWPATLVQPVGSPLSLECTVEGTSNPNLYWYRQAAGRGLQLLFYSVGIGQISSEVPQNLSASRPQDRQFILSSKKLLLSDSGFYLCAWSVIGNQPQHFGDGTRLSIL.

Here the CDR3 DNA reads TGTGCCTGGAGTGGCGGATACACAGATACGCAGTATTTT. Its protein is CAWSGGYTDTQYF. The rearrangement uses TRBV30 and TRBJ2-3; D is undetermined. This CDR3 has 13 residues. V lost 1 base to trimming and J lost 2 bases, with 7 bases between them. Per germline, CDR1 GTSNPN and CDR2 SVGIG (reference sequence).

The CDR3 reads CASSATGRQTQYF. The DNA of the CDR3 is TGTGCCAGCAGCGCGACAGGGAGACAGACCCAGTACTTC. This chain connects TRBV5-4 to TRBJ2-5; TRBD1 aligns across 7 bases. Germline loops: CDR1 SGHNT, CDR2 YYREEE (reference sequence). The CDR3 runs to 13 residues. J lost 6 bases, V lost 4 bases, and 6 bases had no gene match.

This chain connects TRBV11-1 to TRBJ1-4; D is unresolved. V lost 5 bases, J lost 3 bases, and 13 bases lay in between. CDR1 and CDR2 from the germline V gene are SGHAT and FQDESV (reference sequence). CDR3 length: 15 residues. The CDR3 sequence is CASSIRRGANEKLFF. CDR3 DNA: TGTGCCAGCAGCATCCGGCGGGGTGCTAATGAAAAACTGTTTTTT.

Only a few counts were recorded for this clone. The chain combines TRBV19 with TRBJ1-5; no clear D gene. Germline-derived CDR1 and CDR2 are LNHDA and SQIVND (reference sequence). The length of the CDR3 is 14 residues. Trimming took off 5 bases at V and 3 bases at J, with 11 bases between the two ends. The DNA for the CDR3 is TGTGCCAGTAGTTTACCGGGATTCAATCAGCCCCAGCATTTT. Protein sequence: CASSLPGFNQPQHF.

The genes are TRBV30 and TRBJ2-7; a possible D gene is TRBD1 (6 bases). CDR3 length: 13 residues. V dropped 2 bases and J dropped 7 bases, with 15 bases sitting between them. Germline V gene sequence: CDR1 GTSNPN, CDR2 SVGIG (reference sequence). CDR3 in DNA: TGTGCCTGGAGTCAGGACAGTTTAAGGGAGCAGTACTTC. Amino acid sequence: CAWSQDSLREQYF.

J is TRBJ1-5 and V is TRBV7-9; a weak D match, TRBD1 (5 bases). Germline-derived CDR1 and CDR2 are SEHNR and FQNEAQ (reference sequence). CDR3 size: 14 residues. Trimming cost V 0 bases and J 7 bases, with 10 bases left between them. CDR3 sequence reads: CASSLAGAEQPQHF. In nucleotides, the CDR3 is TGTGCCAGCAGCTTAGCAGGGGCGGAACAGCCCCAGCATTTT.

This clone was observed a handful of times. V gene TRBV2 combines with J gene TRBJ2-1; 8 bases agree with TRBD1. The length of the CDR3 is 12 residues. Germline trimming cut 7 bases from V and 6 bases from J; bases unmatched to any gene: 2. Germline V CDR1 and CDR2: SNHLY, FYNNEI. The CDR3 nucleotides read TGTGCCAGCAAGACAGGGGCCAATGAGCAGTTCTTC. As protein: CASKTGANEQFF.

This clone appeared once. This chain connects TRBV11-3 to TRBJ2-2; possibly TRBD2 for D (5 bases). In germline, CDR1 is SGHNT, CDR2 YENEEA. The CDR3 consists of 16 residues. V lost 5 bases to trimming and J lost 3 bases, with 16 bases between them. The CDR3 DNA reads TGTGCCAGCAGCCGTCTAGCCGTAAGGGACACCGGGGAGCTGTTTTTT. Translation gives CASSRLAVRDTGELFF.

The gene calls are TRBV7-2 and TRBJ1-4; 7 bases fit TRBD1. This CDR3 has 14 residues. J gave up 8 bases and V 5 bases, and 8 bases lay outside the gene matches. Germline loops: CDR1 SGHTA, CDR2 FQGNSA. The CDR3 protein is CASSRNRGREKLFF. The CDR3 DNA follows: TGTGCCAGCAGCCGTAACAGGGGACGCGAAAAACTGTTTTTT. The variable domain in full, with the rest retrieved from reference TRBV7-2 and TRBJ1-4, is GAGVSQSPSNKVTEKGKDVELRCDPISGHTALYWYRQSLGQGLEFLIYFQGNSAPDKSGLPSDRFSAERTGGSVSTLTIQRTQQEDSAVYLCASSRNRGREKLFFGSGTQLSVL.

The chain links TRBV4-3 to TRBJ2-6, with D possibly being TRBD2 (5 bases). The germline gives CDR1 LGHNA, CDR2 YSLEER. The CDR3 runs to 17 residues. The V gene lost 0 bases and the J gene lost 4 bases, with 13 bases spanning the gap. The chain's CDR3 is CASSQDIEGSGANVLTF. DNA for the CDR3: TGCGCCAGCAGCCAAGATATAGAGGGATCAGGGGCCAACGTCCTGACTTTC.

This clone was detected only a few times. The rearrangement joins TRBV18 to TRBJ2-7; TRBD1 matches at 7 bases. The ends lost 1 base at V and 5 bases at J; junction bases unmatched: 2. Germline V CDR1 and CDR2: KGHSH, LQKENI. This CDR3 is built from 13 residues. CDR3: CASSPLQGNEQYF. For the CDR3, the DNA is TGTGCCAGCTCACCACTACAGGGGAACGAGCAGTACTTC.

In this sample, this clone turned up a few times. This sequence joins TRBV5-4 and TRBJ2-1, with 9 bases fitting TRBD2. This CDR3 is built from 15 residues. The V gene end was trimmed by 2 bases and the J gene end by 6 bases; junction bases not matched to a gene: 6. Looked up from germline, CDR1 is SGHNT and CDR2 is YYREEE (reference sequence). In nucleotides, the CDR3 is TGTGCCAGCAGCTTCCGCGGGAGGGCCACCAATGAGCAGTTCTTC. It codes for CASSFRGRATNEQFF.

By its share, this clone is medium-sized. The chain has TRBV6-5 and TRBJ1-2; maybe TRBD1 (5 bases). Germline V gene data show CDR1 as MNHEY and CDR2 as SVGAGI. The CDR3 runs to 13 residues. V dropped 5 bases and J dropped 8 bases, with 15 bases sitting between them. CDR3 sequence (DNA): TGTGCCAGCAGTACCCAGGGTATGCGAGGCTACACCTTC. Protein sequence: CASSTQGMRGYTF.

This chain connects TRBV6-5 to TRBJ2-3, with 9 bases matching TRBD2. V lost 2 bases, J lost 6 bases, and 3 bases stayed unmatched. The germline gives CDR1 MNHEY, CDR2 SVGAGI. The CDR3 runs 14 residues. The CDR3 sequence is CASSYRREGDTQYF. CDR3 coding DNA: TGTGCCAGCAGTTACCGGCGGGAGGGGGATACGCAGTATTTT.

The CDR3 reads CASRGAVSNTGELFF. CDR3 nucleotides: TGTGCCAGCAGGGGAGCGGTGTCGAACACCGGGGAGCTGTTTTTT. The chain is built from TRBV2 and TRBJ2-2; possibly TRBD2 for D (5 bases). Germline CDR1 and CDR2: SNHLY and FYNNEI. The length of the CDR3 is 15 residues. Trimming pared 6 bases from V and 0 bases from J, leaving 11 bases between.